A single T cell receptor (beta chain) is shown here with its context. What antigen it recognizes has not been identified. Base qualities were left out, and no much larger clone turns up one base away. CDR1 SGHTA and CDR2 FQGNSA were looked up in the germline V gene. CDR3 length: 14 amino acids, cysteine to phenylalanine. The only DNA kept is the CDR3, 42 bases in frame from the first base. V is clipped by 5 bases and J by 8 bases, and the sequence between their germline boundaries is 18 bases long. The data belong to a study of blood T cell repertoires in COVID-19 (dated by TCRdb to about 2020). About the study as a whole: Samples covering the acute and convalescent phases of COVID-19 were provided by collaborators in the United States, Italy and Spain. The repertoires were released in a freely available public database meant as a resource for research on the immune response to SARS-CoV-2. The samples were drawn from the first 160 participants of the ongoing ImmuneRACE study and from about 1,200 subjects provided by 6 global collaborators. Subjects who had been exposed to COVID-19, were actively infected with it, or had recovered from it provided the deeply sampled blood TCRbeta repertoires that made up the dataset. The material from the prospective study consisted of cDNA or gDNA derived from T cells, B-cell-depleted T cells, or PBMCs. The sample metadata nearly always contained a de-identified subject ID, COVID-19 status, age in years and sex. Where available, HLA class I and class II types were obtained from metadata supplied by the sample provider rather than from assay-based typing. The full study reports these points: Clinical and demographic metadata were provided uncurated, with the amount varying by source and participant.

In Seattle, one collaborating source enrolled patients while the infection was active and tracked those patients longitudinally over the course of disease. Whole blood was collected in K2EDTA tubes by collaborating institutions according to the institutions' own protocols. For TCRbeta analysis, collaborators shipped samples in one of three forms: frozen whole blood, isolated PBMCs, or DNA extracted from either of those sample types. TCRbeta CDR3 regions were amplified from genomic DNA by means of the immunoSEQ Assay, a bias-controlled multiplex PCR. Turning to the authors' computational methods: Within the assay, amplification of reference gene primers was used to estimate how many nucleated cells each sample contained. To quantify the absolute abundance of each unique TCRbeta CDR3 rearrangement, sequence reads were collapsed and filtered. For each sample, productive Simpson clonality was calculated as the square root of Simpson's diversity index across productive rearrangements. TCRdb's version of the immuneACCESS table is confined to in-frame rearrangements and falls short of the full clone set. An unresolved V gene accounts for under half of the shortfall where checked; the remainder is of unknown origin. V and J calls and clone size are as listed in that table; D and trimming were resolved from the DNA. In this sample the table shows fewer than 45,000 clones, approximately 80% of which occur a single time. The ten largest clones add up to 1.5% to 2% of the sample.

The chain is assembled from TRBV7-2 and TRBJ1-1, with TRBD1 as a weak D call on 6 bases. The sequence came from a man aged 55 to 70 with COVID-19, enrolled during active disease. Sequenced material: peripheral blood. The DNA sequence is as follows: TGTGCCAGCAGCCTGAACTCTGACAGGCAGGAAGCTTTCTTT. This encodes CASSLNSDRQEAFF. With the portions outside the CDR3 filled from the reference TRBV7-2 and TRBJ1-1 genes, the complete variable region becomes GAGVSQSPSNKVTEKGKDVELRCDPISGHTALYWYRQSLGQGLEFLIYFQGNSAPDKSGLPSDRFSAERTGGSVSTLTIQRTQQEDSAVYLCASSLNSDRQEAFFGQGTRLTVV.